The 9 T cell receptor beta chains reported below all come from one sample, sequenced in a study of T-cell reconstitution after alpha-beta-depleted transplantation in children. The authors prepared the TCRbeta library with unique molecular identifiers. TCRdb processed the PCR reads anew with MiXCR; each CDR3 protein has one entry. The table lists about 420,000 distinct CDR3 sequences, 15% to 20% of them singletons. The source material was PBMCs, mostly from graft donor cells, sampled 360 days after TCRalphabeta/CD19-depleted stem cell transplant. All receptors derive from a boy under two years old who had a stem cell transplant for Wiskott-Aldrich syndrome, so the T cells may come from the graft donor.

Only a few counts were recorded for this clonotype. The rearrangement uses TRBV7-2 and TRBJ2-4; 7 bases line up with TRBD1. The CDR3 has 15 residues. After removal of 1 base from V and 4 bases from J, the junction contained 4 bases not matched to a gene. The V gene's germline CDR1 is SGHTA and CDR2 FQGNSA. The CDR3 DNA reads TGTGCCAGCAGCTTAGTAGGGGGCCAGAAAAACATTCAGTACTTC. This encodes CASSLVGGQKNIQYF.

This clonotype was counted only a few times. The chain carries TRBV9 and TRBJ2-2; 10 bases are a match to TRBD2. CDR3 length: 16 residues. Germline values: CDR1 SGDLS, CDR2 YYNGEE. Trimming took 2 bases from V and 2 from J; bases not matched to a gene: 3. The CDR3 DNA reads TGTGCCAGCAGCGTTACTAGCGGGGCCAACACCGGGGAGCTGTTTTTT. It translates to CASSVTSGANTGELFF.

A few counts support this clonotype. The chain couples TRBV12-5 to TRBJ2-1, with 7 bases identical to TRBD2. In germline, CDR1 is LGHNT, CDR2 FRNRAP. Trimming cost V 7 bases and J 9 bases; bases outside gene matches: 3. This CDR3 region has 11 residues. The CDR3 loop is CASAGGGEQFF. CDR3 bases: TGTGCTAGTGCGGGCGGGGGTGAGCAGTTCTTC. The full variable domain, in which reference TRBV12-5 and TRBJ2-1 provide the parts outside the CDR3, is DARVTQTPRHKVTEMGQEVTMRCQPILGHNTVFWYRQTMMQGLELLAYFRNRAPLDDSGMPKDRFSAEMPDATLATLKIQPSEPRDSAVYFCASAGGGEQFFGPGTRLTVL.

The CDR3 DNA is TGTGCCAGCAGTTACTCTCGCGGGGGAAGCTACGAGCAGTACTTC. Translation: CASSYSRGGSYEQYF. This chain joins TRBV6-5 and TRBJ2-7; 7 bases line up with TRBD2. J gave up 3 bases and V 0 bases, and 5 bases lay outside the gene matches. The CDR3 covers 15 residues. Germline assignment: CDR1 MNHEY and CDR2 SVGAGI.

This clonotype turned up a few times. V gene TRBV20-1 combines with J gene TRBJ1-2; no reliable D call. Germline values: CDR1 DFQATT, CDR2 SNEGSKA (reference sequence). The germline V and J ends were trimmed by 0 bases and 0 bases, with 5 bases remaining between them. The CDR3 is 13 residues long. The CDR3 protein is CSARDGPNYGYTF. The CDR3 region has the DNA TGCAGTGCTAGAGACGGGCCTAACTATGGCTACACCTTC.

Details on this clonotype: Its ends do not fully match the called genes, so a read error is possible. The J gene is TRBJ2-5, the V gene TRBV12-3 or TRBV12-4, with D hard to call. The CDR3 has 12 residues. CDR3 region: CASSLSQGTQYF. DNA of the CDR3: TGTGCCAGCAGTTTATCACAAGGGACCCAGTACTTC.

The chain carries TRBV18 and TRBJ2-1; TRBD2 aligns across 7 bases. The CDR3 totals 15 residues. Germline V gene lookup returns CDR1 KGHSH and CDR2 LQKENI. V shed 0 bases, J shed 4 bases, and the junction held 3 bases outside the gene matches. CDR3 protein: CASSPPVGGYNEQFF. As DNA, the CDR3 is TGTGCCAGCTCACCACCGGTCGGGGGGTACAATGAGCAGTTCTTC.

This clonotype came up many times. One end of the junction varies from germline; a read error may be responsible. The V call is TRBV25-1, the J call TRBJ2-5; 10 nucleotides align to TRBD2. Germline V gene data show CDR1 as MGHDK and CDR2 as SYGVNS. The CDR3 extends over 14 amino acids. CDR3 amino acids: CASSESLAGEGRDF. The CDR3 DNA follows: TGTGCCAGCAGTGAATCCCTAGCGGGAGAGGGTCGTGACTTC.

The chain employs TRBV20-1 and TRBJ2-5; 8 bases agree with TRBD2. The trim removed 1 base at V and 5 bases at J, leaving 9 bases unmatched. Germline CDR1 DFQATT, CDR2 SNEGSKA (reference sequence). This CDR3 contains 15 residues. The CDR3 region is CSARAWRTSRETQYF. Here the CDR3 DNA reads TGCAGTGCTAGAGCGTGGAGGACTAGCCGTGAGACCCAGTACTTC.